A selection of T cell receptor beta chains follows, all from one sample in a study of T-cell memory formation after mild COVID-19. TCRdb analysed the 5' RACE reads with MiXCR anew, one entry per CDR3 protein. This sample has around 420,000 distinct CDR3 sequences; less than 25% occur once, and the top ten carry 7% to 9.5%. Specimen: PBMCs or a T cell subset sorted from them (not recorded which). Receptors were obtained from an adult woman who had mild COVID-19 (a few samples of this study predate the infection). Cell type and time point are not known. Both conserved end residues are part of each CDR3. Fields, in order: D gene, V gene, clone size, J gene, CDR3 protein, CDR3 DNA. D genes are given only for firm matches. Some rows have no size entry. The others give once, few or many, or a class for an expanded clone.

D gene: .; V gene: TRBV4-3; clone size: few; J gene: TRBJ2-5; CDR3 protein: CASSEFQGHGKTQYF; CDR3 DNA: TGCGCCAGCAGCGAGTTCCAAGGCCACGGGAAGACCCAGTACTTC
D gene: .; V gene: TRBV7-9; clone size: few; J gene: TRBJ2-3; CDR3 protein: CASSQPQGTNTDTQYF; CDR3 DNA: TGTGCCAGCAGCCAACCTCAGGGAACCAACACAGATACGCAGTATTTT
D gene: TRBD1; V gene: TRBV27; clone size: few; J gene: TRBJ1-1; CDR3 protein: CATKQRGTGNTEAFF; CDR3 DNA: TGTGCCACTAAACAGCGGGGGACAGGGAACACTGAAGCTTTCTTT
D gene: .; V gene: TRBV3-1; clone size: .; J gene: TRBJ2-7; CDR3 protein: CASSREASAHYEQYF; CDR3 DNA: TGTGCCAGCAGTCGCGAAGCGTCGGCCCACTACGAGCAGTACTTC
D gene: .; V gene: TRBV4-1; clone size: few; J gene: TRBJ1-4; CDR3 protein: CASSQINEKLFF; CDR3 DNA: TGCGCCAGCAGCCAAATCAATGAAAAACTGTTTTTT
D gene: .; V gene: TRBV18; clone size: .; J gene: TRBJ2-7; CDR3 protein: CASSPTGLTYEQYF; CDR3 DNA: TGTGCCAGCTCACCAACCGGACTTACCTACGAGCAGTACTTC
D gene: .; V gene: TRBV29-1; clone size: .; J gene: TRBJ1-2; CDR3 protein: CSVEGSPGYGYTF; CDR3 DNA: TGCAGCGTTGAGGGCAGTCCTGGCTATGGCTACACCTTC
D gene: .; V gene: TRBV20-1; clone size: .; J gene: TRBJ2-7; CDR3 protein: CSARIPGENYEQYF; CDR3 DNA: TGCAGTGCTAGAATTCCGGGAGAGAACTACGAGCAGTACTTC
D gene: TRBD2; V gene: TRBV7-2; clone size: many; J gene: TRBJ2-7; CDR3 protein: CASSLQRREGLNF; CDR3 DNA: TGTGCCAGCAGCTTACAGAGGCGGGAGGGCCTGAACTTC
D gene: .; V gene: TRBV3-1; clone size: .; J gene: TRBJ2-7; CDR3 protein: CASSHRGGTYEQYF; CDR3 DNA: TGTGCCAGCAGCCACCGAGGCGGTACCTACGAGCAGTACTTC
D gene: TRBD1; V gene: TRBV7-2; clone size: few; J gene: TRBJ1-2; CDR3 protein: CASSPRTGRGYGYTF; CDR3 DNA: TGTGCCAGCAGCCCCCGGACAGGGAGGGGATATGGCTACACCTTC
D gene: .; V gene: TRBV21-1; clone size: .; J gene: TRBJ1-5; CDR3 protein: CASPGQGHQPQHF; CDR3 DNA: TGTGCCAGCCCGGGACAGGGGCATCAGCCCCAGCATTTT
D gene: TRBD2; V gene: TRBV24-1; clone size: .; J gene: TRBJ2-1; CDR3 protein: CATSSQRGVYNEQFF; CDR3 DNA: TGTGCCACCAGTTCCCAGCGGGGGGTTTACAATGAGCAGTTCTTC
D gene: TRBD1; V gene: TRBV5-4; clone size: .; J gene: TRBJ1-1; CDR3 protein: CASSWGQGRAFF; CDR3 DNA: TGTGCCAGCAGCTGGGGACAGGGGAGAGCTTTCTTT
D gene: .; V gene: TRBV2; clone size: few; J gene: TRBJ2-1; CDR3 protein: CASSDLGANEQFF; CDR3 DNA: TGTGCCAGCAGTGATCTGGGCGCCAATGAGCAGTTCTTC
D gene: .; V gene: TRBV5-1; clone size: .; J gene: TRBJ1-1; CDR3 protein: CASSLNGGRITEAFF; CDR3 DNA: TGCGCCAGCAGCTTGAATGGGGGTCGGATCACTGAAGCTTTCTTT
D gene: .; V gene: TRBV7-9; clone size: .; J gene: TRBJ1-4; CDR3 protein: CASSFWGDGFNEKLFF; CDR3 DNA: TGTGCCAGCAGCTTTTGGGGCGACGGATTTAATGAAAAACTGTTTTTT
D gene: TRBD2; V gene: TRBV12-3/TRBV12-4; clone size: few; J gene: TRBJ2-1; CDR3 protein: CASSPQGLASEQFF; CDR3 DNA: TGTGCCAGCAGCCCTCAAGGACTAGCGTCTGAGCAGTTCTTC
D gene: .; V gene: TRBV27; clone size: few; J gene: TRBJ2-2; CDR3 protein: CASSLNSANTGELFF; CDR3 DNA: TGTGCCAGCAGTTTGAACAGCGCGAACACCGGGGAGCTGTTTTTT
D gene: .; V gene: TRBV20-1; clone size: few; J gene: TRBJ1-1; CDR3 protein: CSAERPEAFF; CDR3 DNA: TGCAGTGCGGAGCGGCCAGAAGCTTTCTTT
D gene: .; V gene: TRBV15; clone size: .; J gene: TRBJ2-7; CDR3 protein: CATSRDGETGEQYF; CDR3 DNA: TGTGCCACCAGCAGAGACGGGGAGACGGGCGAGCAGTACTTC
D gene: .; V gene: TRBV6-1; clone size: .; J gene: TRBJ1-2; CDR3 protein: CASRQDYSYGYTF; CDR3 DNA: TGTGCCAGCAGGCAGGATTACTCCTATGGCTACACCTTC
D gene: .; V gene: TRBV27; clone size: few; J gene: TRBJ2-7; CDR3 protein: CASRPRDGVGYEQYF; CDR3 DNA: TGTGCCAGCAGACCCCGGGACGGCGTAGGCTACGAGCAGTACTTC
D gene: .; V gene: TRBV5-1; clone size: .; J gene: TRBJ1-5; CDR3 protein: CASSLDTENQPQHF; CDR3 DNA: TGCGCCAGCAGCCTGGACACTGAAAATCAGCCCCAGCATTTT
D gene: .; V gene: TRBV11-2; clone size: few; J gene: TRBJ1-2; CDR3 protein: CASSPSPGRNGYTF; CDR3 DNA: TGTGCCAGCAGCCCTAGCCCTGGACGGAATGGCTACACCTTC
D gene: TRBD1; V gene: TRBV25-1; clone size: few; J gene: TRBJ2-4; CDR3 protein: CASSEGGTGDQNIQYF; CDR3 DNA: TGTGCCAGCAGTGAAGGAGGGACAGGGGACCAAAACATTCAGTACTTC
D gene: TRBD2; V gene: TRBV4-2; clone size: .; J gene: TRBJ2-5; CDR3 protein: CASSQDPGLAVPQETQYF; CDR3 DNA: TGTGCCAGCAGCCAAGATCCCGGACTAGCGGTTCCTCAAGAGACCCAGTACTTC
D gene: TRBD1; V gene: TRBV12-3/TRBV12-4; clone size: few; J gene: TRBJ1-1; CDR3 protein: CASKRGQGETEAFF; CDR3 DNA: TGTGCCAGCAAGCGGGGACAGGGGGAGACTGAAGCTTTCTTT
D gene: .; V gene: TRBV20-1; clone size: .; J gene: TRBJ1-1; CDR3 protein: CSARYLGVNTEAFF; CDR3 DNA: TGCAGTGCCCGGTATCTGGGGGTGAACACTGAAGCTTTCTTT
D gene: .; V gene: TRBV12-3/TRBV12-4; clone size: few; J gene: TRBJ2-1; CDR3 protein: CASSLGAVGRVYNEQFF; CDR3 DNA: TGTGCCAGCAGTTTGGGTGCGGTGGGGCGGGTATACAATGAGCAGTTCTTC
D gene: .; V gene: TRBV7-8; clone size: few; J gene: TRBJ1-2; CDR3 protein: CASSLGASNYGYTF; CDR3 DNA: TGTGCCAGCAGCCTAGGGGCTAGTAACTATGGCTACACCTTC
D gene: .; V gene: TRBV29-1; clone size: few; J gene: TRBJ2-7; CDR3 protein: CSVEDRKDEQYF; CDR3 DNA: TGCAGCGTTGAAGATCGCAAGGATGAGCAGTACTTC
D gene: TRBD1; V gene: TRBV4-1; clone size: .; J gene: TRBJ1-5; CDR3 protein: CASSQDGTGVDQPQHF; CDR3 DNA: TGCGCCAGCAGCCAAGATGGGACAGGGGTGGATCAGCCCCAGCATTTT
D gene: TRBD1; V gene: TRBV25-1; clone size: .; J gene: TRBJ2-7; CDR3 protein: CASSEAGGYEQYF; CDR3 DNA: TGTGCCAGCAGTGAGGCAGGGGGCTACGAGCAGTACTTC
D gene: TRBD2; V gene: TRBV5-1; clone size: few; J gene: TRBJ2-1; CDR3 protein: CASSSGLAGVFSEQFF; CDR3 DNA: TGCGCCAGCAGCTCGGGACTAGCGGGAGTTTTCAGTGAGCAGTTCTTC
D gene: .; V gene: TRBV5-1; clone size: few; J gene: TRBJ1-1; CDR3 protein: CASSLTGQTKNTEAFF; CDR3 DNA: TGCGCCAGCAGCTTGACGGGGCAGACCAAGAACACTGAAGCTTTCTTT
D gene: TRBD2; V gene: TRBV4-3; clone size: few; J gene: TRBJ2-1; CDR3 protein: CASRKGLATNEQFF; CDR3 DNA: TGCGCCAGCAGGAAAGGACTAGCTACAAATGAGCAGTTCTTC
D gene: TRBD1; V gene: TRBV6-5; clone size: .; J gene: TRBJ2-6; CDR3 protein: CASTTLLPGQGARGANVLTF; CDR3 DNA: TGTGCCAGCACCACACTATTACCGGGACAGGGGGCGCGAGGGGCCAACGTCCTGACTTTC
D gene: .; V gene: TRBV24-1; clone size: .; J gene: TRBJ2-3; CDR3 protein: CATSDFHRGNPTDTQYF; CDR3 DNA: TGTGCCACCAGTGATTTTCATAGGGGCAACCCCACAGATACGCAGTATTTT
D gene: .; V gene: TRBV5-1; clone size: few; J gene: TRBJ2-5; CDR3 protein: CASSLGGRGETQYF; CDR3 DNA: TGTGCCAGCAGCTTAGGTGGGCGAGGGGAGACCCAGTACTTC
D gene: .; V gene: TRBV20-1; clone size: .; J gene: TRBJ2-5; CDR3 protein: CSAEGAQETQYF; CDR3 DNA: TGCAGTGCTGAGGGAGCCCAAGAGACCCAGTACTTC
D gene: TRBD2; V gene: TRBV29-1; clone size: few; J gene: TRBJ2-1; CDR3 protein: CSVHSPGLAGRNEQFF; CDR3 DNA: TGCAGCGTTCATTCCCCGGGACTAGCGGGACGAAATGAGCAGTTCTTC
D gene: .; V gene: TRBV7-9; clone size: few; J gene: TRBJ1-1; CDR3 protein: CASSFPGAEGTEAFF; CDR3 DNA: TGTGCCAGCAGCTTTCCGGGGGCGGAAGGCACTGAAGCTTTCTTT
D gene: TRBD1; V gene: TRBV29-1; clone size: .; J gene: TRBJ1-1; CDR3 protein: CSGRGDTGGDEAFF; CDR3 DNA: TGCAGCGGACGGGGGGACACAGGGGGTGATGAAGCTTTCTTT
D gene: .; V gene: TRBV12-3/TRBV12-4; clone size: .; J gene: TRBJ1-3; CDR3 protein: CASAPQTSPSGNTIYF; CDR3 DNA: TGTGCCAGCGCCCCACAGACTAGTCCCTCTGGAAACACCATATATTTT
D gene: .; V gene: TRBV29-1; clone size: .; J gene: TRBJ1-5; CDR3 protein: CSVAPGAGQPQHF; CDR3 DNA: TGCAGCGTTGCTCCAGGGGCTGGTCAGCCCCAGCATTTT
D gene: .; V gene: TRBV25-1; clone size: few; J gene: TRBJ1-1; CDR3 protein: CASSGQGPIPTEAFF; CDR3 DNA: TGTGCCAGCAGTGGGCAGGGCCCGATTCCCACTGAAGCTTTCTTT
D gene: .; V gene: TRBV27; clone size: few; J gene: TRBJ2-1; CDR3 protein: CASSYSYNEQFF; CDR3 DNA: TGTGCCAGCAGTTATTCCTACAATGAGCAGTTCTTC
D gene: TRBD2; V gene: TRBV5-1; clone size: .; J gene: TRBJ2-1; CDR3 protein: CASSLAPGGQQFF; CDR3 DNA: TGCGCCAGCAGCTTGGCTCCGGGGGGACAGCAGTTCTTC
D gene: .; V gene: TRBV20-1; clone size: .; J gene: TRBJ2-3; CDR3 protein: CSADRGGDTQYF; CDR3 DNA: TGCAGTGCCGATCGGGGTGGAGATACGCAGTATTTT
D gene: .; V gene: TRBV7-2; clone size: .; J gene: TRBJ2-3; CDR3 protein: CASTPQIFSTDTQYF; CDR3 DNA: TGTGCCAGCACCCCCCAGATTTTCAGCACAGATACGCAGTATTTT
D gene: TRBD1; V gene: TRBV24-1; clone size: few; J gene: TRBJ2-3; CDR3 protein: CATSEQGTDTQYF; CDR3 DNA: TGTGCCACCAGTGAACAGGGGACAGATACGCAGTATTTT
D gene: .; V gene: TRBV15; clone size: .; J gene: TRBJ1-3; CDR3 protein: CATSRFAGSSGNTIYF; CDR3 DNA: TGTGCCACCAGCAGATTTGCGGGATCCTCTGGAAACACCATATATTTT
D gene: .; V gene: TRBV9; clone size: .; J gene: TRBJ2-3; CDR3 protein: CASSFRLSNGPMGDTQYF; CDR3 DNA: TGTGCCAGCAGCTTTAGGTTGTCTAACGGGCCGATGGGAGATACGCAGTATTTT
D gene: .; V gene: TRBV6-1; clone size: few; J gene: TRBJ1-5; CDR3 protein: CASSGDPWGQPQHF; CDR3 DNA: TGTGCCAGCAGTGGAGACCCCTGGGGTCAGCCCCAGCATTTT